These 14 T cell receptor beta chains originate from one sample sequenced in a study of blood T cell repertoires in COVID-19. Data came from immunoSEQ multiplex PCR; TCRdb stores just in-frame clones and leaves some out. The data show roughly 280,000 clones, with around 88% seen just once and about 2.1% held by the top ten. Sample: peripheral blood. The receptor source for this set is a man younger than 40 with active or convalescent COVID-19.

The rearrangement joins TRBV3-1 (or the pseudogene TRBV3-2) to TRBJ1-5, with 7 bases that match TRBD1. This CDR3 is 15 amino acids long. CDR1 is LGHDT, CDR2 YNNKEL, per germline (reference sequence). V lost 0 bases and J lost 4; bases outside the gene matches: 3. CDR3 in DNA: TGTGCCAGCAGCCAAGATGGGACAGCAAATCAGCCCCAGCATTTT. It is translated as CASSQDGTANQPQHF.

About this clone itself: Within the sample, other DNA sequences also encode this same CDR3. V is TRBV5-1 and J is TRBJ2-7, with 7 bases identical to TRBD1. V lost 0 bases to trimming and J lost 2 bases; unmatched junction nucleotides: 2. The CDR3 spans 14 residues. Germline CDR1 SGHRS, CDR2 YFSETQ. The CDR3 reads CASSLGQGAYEQYF. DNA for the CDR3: TGCGCCAGCAGCTTGGGACAGGGAGCCTACGAGCAGTACTTC.

CDR3 sequence reads: CASSLDLGQGLYGYTF. The CDR3 DNA follows: TGTGCCAGCAGCTTAGATCTGGGACAGGGCCTCTATGGCTACACCTTC. The chain uses TRBV11-2 and TRBJ1-2; 9 bases match TRBD1. The germline gives CDR1 SGHAT, CDR2 FQNNGV. The CDR3 runs to 16 residues. V shed 0 bases and J 4 bases; nucleotides not matched to a gene: 6.

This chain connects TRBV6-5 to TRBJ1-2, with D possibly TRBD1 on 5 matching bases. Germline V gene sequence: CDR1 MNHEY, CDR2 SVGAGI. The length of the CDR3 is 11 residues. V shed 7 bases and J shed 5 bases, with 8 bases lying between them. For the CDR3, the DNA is TGTGCCAGCATCGGGGGATATGGCTACACCTTC. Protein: CASIGGYGYTF.

The CDR3 nucleotides read TGTGCCAGCAGCCCACGGGGGAGCTATGGCTACACCTTC. As protein: CASSPRGSYGYTF. V is TRBV3-1 (or the pseudogene TRBV3-2) and J is TRBJ1-2, with TRBD1 as a possible D gene (5 bases). V dropped 4 bases and J dropped 4 bases, with 10 bases sitting between them. CDR1 is LGHDT and CDR2 is YNNKEL in the germline V gene (reference sequence). The CDR3 consists of 13 residues.

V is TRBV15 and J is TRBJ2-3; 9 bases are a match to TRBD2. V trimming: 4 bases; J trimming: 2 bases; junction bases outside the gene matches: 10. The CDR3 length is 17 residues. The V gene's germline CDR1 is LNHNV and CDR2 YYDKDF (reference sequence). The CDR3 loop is CATSTGTSLPDTDTQYF. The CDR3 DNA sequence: TGTGCCACCAGCACTGGGACTAGCCTACCCGACACAGATACGCAGTATTTT.

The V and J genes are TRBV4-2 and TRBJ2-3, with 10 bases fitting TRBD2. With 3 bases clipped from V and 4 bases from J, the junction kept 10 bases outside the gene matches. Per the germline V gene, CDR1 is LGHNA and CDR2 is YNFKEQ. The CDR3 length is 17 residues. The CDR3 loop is CASSQDDTSGAADTQYF. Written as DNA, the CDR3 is TGTGCCAGCAGCCAGGACGATACTAGCGGGGCAGCAGATACGCAGTATTTT.

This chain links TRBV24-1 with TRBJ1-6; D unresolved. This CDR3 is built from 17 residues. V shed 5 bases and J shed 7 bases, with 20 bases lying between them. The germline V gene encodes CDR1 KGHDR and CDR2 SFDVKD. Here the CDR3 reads CATSGFFNRVRNSPLHF. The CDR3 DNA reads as TGTGCCACCAGTGGTTTTTTTAATCGAGTTAGAAATTCACCCCTCCACTTT.

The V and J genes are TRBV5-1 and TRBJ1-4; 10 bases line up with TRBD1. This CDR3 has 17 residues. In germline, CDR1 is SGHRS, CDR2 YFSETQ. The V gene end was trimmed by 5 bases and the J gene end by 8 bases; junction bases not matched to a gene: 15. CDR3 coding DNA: TGCGCCAGCAGTAACGACAGGGGGCCTACCCGCGGAGAAAAACTGTTTTTT. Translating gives CASSNDRGPTRGEKLFF.

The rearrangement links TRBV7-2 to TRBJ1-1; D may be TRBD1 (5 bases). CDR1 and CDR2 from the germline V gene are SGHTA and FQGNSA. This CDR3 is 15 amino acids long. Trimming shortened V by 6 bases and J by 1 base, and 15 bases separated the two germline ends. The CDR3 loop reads CASRRGAPGNTEAFF. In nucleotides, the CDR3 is TGTGCCAGCAGAAGGGGCGCCCCGGGGAACACTGAAGCTTTCTTT.

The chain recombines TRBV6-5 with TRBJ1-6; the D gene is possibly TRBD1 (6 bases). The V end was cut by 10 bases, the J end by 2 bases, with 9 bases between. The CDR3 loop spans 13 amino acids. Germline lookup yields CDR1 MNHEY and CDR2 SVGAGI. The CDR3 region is CATQGPYNSPLHF. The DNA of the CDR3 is TGTGCCACACAGGGTCCCTATAATTCACCCCTCCACTTT.

In DNA form, the CDR3 reads TGTGCCAGCACCCCAGGGCAGTTGAACACTGAAGCTTTCTTT. Amino acid sequence: CASTPGQLNTEAFF. The chain is built from TRBV5-6 and TRBJ1-1; perhaps TRBD1 as D (5 bases). Germline assignment: CDR1 SGHDT and CDR2 YYEEEE. V lost 6 bases, J lost 0 bases, and 12 bases lay in between. The CDR3 has 14 amino acids. Filled out from reference TRBV5-6 and TRBJ1-1, the complete variable domain reads DAGVTQSPTHLIKTRGQQVTLRCSPKSGHDTVSWYQQALGQGPQFIFQYYEEEERQRGNFPDRFSGHQFPNYSSELNVNALLLGDSALYLCASTPGQLNTEAFFGQGTRLTVV.

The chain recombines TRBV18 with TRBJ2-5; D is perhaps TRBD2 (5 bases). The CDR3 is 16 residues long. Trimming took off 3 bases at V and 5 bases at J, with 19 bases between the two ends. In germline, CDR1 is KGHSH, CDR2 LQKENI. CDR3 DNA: TGTGCCAGCTCACCTCCTCAGGCCGGTGGCGGGGAGACCCAGTACTTC. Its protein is CASSPPQAGGGETQYF.

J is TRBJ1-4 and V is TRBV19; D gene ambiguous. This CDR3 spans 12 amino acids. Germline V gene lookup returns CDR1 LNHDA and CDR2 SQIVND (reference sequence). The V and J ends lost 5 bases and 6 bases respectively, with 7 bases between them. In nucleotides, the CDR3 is TGTGCCAGTAGTTCGGGGTATGAAAAACTGTTTTTT. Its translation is CASSSGYEKLFF.